The rows below give T cell receptor beta chains drawn from one sample of a study of cytomegalovirus exposure and HLA in healthy donors. The data were produced by immunoSEQ multiplex PCR, yet TCRdb's version contains in-frame clones alone and is incomplete. The sample lists around 110,000 clones, about four fifths seen once, with 22% in the top ten. The sample consisted of PBMCs. The receptors shown here come from a man under 40 in good health and CMV-seropositive. CDR3s include the opening cysteine and the closing phenylalanine or tryptophan. A D gene is named only where the DNA matches it firmly. For some rows the clone size is stated as once, few or many, or as a class when expanded; others skip it.

J	V	D	size	DNA	CDR3
TRBJ2-3	TRBV28	.	once	TGTGCCAGCAGTCCCCGGCGGGAACCAGATACGCAGTATTTT	CASSPRREPDTQYF
TRBJ2-3	TRBV18	.	.	TGTGCCAGCTCACCAGGCCGAGGTACAGGGGATACGCAGTATTTT	CASSPGRGTGDTQYF
TRBJ1-2	TRBV6-4	.	.	TGTGCCAGCAGGATGACACCTAACTATGGCTACACCTTC	CASRMTPNYGYTF
TRBJ1-2	TRBV4-1	TRBD1	.	TGCGCCAGCAGCCAAGACGTCCCGGGACAGGGTTCAGTAGATGGCTACACCTTC	CASSQDVPGQGSVDGYTF
TRBJ1-3	TRBV4-1	.	.	TGCGCCAGCAGCCAAGTCGTTGTGTCCGTTCCTGGAAACACCATATATTTT	CASSQVVVSVPGNTIYF
TRBJ2-5	TRBV5-4	.	.	TGTGCCAGCAGCTTAACTCCCGGAGAGACCCAGTACTTC	CASSLTPGETQYF
TRBJ1-2	TRBV19	.	.	TGTGCCAGTAGTATCCGCAGGGTAGGTGGCTACACCTTC	CASSIRRVGGYTF
TRBJ2-3	TRBV5-6	.	once	TGTGCCAGCAGCTTGAGGGGCTCAGATACGCAGTATTTT	CASSLRGSDTQYF
TRBJ2-7	TRBV10-3	.	.	TGTGCCATCAGGGAGAACCTCAGCTACGAGCAGTACTTC	CAIRENLSYEQYF
TRBJ2-1	TRBV9	TRBD2	.	TGTGCCAGCAGCCCCCAACTAGCGGGGGAATACAATGAGCAGTTCTTC	CASSPQLAGEYNEQFF
TRBJ1-4	TRBV30	TRBD1	few	TGTGCCTGGAGTGGGGGGACAGGGGCCCTGGCGGCTGAAAAACTGTTTTTT	CAWSGGTGALAAEKLFF
TRBJ1-5	TRBV15	.	.	TGTGCCACCAGCAGAGAACTATTTCGGCCCCAGCATTTT	CATSRELFRPQHF
TRBJ2-2	TRBV28	.	.	TGTGCCAGCAGCAGACTGACCGGGGAGCTGTTTTTT	CASSRLTGELFF
TRBJ1-4	TRBV18	TRBD1	few	TGTGCCAGCTCACCGGACAGGGTTGAAAAACTGTTTTTT	CASSPDRVEKLFF
TRBJ2-3	TRBV5-1	TRBD2	once	TGCGCCAGCAGCCCAATAGCGGGGTCAGATACGCAGTATTTT	CASSPIAGSDTQYF
TRBJ1-6	TRBV9	TRBD1	.	TGTGCCAGCAGCAAGGGACAGGGTAGCGGGTCACCCCTCCACTTT	CASSKGQGSGSPLHF
TRBJ2-2	TRBV5-1	TRBD2	.	TGCGCCAGCAGCTTGGGGACTAGCGGTCTCACCGGGGAGCTGTTTTTT	CASSLGTSGLTGELFF
TRBJ1-1	TRBV11-3	TRBD1	few	TGTGCCAGCAGTTTCAGGGGGAACATCGAAGCTTTCTTT	CASSFRGNIEAFF
TRBJ1-2	TRBV11-3	TRBD1	once	TGTGCCAGCAGCTTATCAGGGGGCTTCGGCTACACCTTC	CASSLSGGFGYTF
TRBJ2-2	TRBV27	.	.	TGTGCCAGCAGTTTCACAGGGACGACCGGGGAGCTGTTTTTT	CASSFTGTTGELFF
TRBJ1-4	TRBV5-4	TRBD1	.	TGTGCCAGCAGCCAGGGACAGGGCCAGGAAAAACTGTTTTTT	CASSQGQGQEKLFF
TRBJ1-2	TRBV5-8	.	.	TGTGCCAGCAGCTTGGCCAGACGACTCTATGGCTACACCTTC	CASSLARRLYGYTF
TRBJ2-5	TRBV30	TRBD1	.	TGTGCCTGGGCGGACAGGGCCGAGACCCAGTACTTC	CAWADRAETQYF
TRBJ2-5	TRBV5-1	TRBD2	.	TGCGCCAGCGACTTTAGCGGGGGGGCCGGAGAGACCCAGTACTTC	CASDFSGGAGETQYF
TRBJ2-1	TRBV7-2	.	.	TGTGCCAGCAGCTTAAGAGGTAGCTCCTACAATGAGCAGTTCTTC	CASSLRGSSYNEQFF
TRBJ1-2	TRBV19	.	.	TGTGCCAGTAGTATGTACTACTATGGCTACACCTTC	CASSMYYYGYTF
TRBJ2-1	TRBV7-6	TRBD2	.	TGTGCCAGCAGCTTAGCGCCTAGCGGGAGGACCCATGAGCAGTTCTTC	CASSLAPSGRTHEQFF
TRBJ2-3	TRBV7-9	.	.	TGTGCCAGCAGATTCATCACAGATACGCAGTATTTT	CASRFITDTQYF
TRBJ1-6	TRBV5-4	TRBD1	.	TGTGCCAGCAGCGGGGGACAGGGGTGGAATTCACCCCTCCACTTT	CASSGGQGWNSPLHF
TRBJ1-2	TRBV12-5	.	.	TGTGCTAGTGGTTCCGCAGAATCTTATGGCTACACCTTC	CASGSAESYGYTF
TRBJ2-5	TRBV29-1	TRBD1	.	TGCAGCGTGGCCCACAGGGGGGAAGAGACCCAGTACTTC	CSVAHRGEETQYF
TRBJ1-4	TRBV5-1	.	.	TGCGCCAGCAGCTTCAGGGGCACTAATGAAAAACTGTTTTTT	CASSFRGTNEKLFF
TRBJ2-2	TRBV9	.	.	TGTGCCAGCAGCGTAGGCGACACCAACACCGGGGAGCTGTTTTTT	CASSVGDTNTGELFF
TRBJ2-1	TRBV5-4	TRBD2	.	TGTGCCAGCAGCTTAGAAGCGGGGGGGAATGAGCAGTTCTTC	CASSLEAGGNEQFF
TRBJ1-2	TRBV6-5	TRBD1	few	TGTGCCAGCGGACAGGGCAACTATGGCTACACCTTC	CASGQGNYGYTF
TRBJ2-3	TRBV28	TRBD2	.	TGTGCCACATCATGGACTAGCCGCTTGTCACCAGATACGCAGTATTTT	CATSWTSRLSPDTQYF
TRBJ2-2	TRBV7-6	TRBD1	.	TGTGCCAGCAGCTTAGACAGGGGGACCGGGGAGCTGTTTTTT	CASSLDRGTGELFF
TRBJ1-2	TRBV4-1	TRBD1	.	TGCGCCAGCAGCCAGGTACTGACAGGGCGCTCTAACTATGGCTACACCTTC	CASSQVLTGRSNYGYTF
TRBJ2-1	TRBV7-2	TRBD2	few	TGTGCCAGCAGCCCACTAGCGGGAGTTTACTACAATGAGCAGTTCTTC	CASSPLAGVYYNEQFF
TRBJ2-1	TRBV15	TRBD1	.	TGTGCCACCAGCAGAGGGGGGCAGGGGGTTTTTAATGAGCAGTTCTTC	CATSRGGQGVFNEQFF
TRBJ1-1	TRBV28	.	.	TGTGCCAGCGCAACAACAACACAGGGATGGAACACTGAAGCTTTCTTT	CASATTTQGWNTEAFF
TRBJ1-6	TRBV9	.	once	TGTGCCAGCAGCGCCGAGGAGATGAACTATAATTCACCCCTCCACTTT	CASSAEEMNYNSPLHF
TRBJ2-3	TRBV6-4	TRBD2	.	TGTGCCAGCAGTCTAGCGGGAGACACAGATACGCAGTATTTT	CASSLAGDTDTQYF
TRBJ2-2	TRBV27	TRBD1	.	TGTGCCAGCAGACGGACAGGGATGAACACCGGGGAGCTGTTTTTT	CASRRTGMNTGELFF
TRBJ2-3	TRBV6-1	.	once	TGTGCCAGCAGTGCCGACAGGATCACAGATACGCAGTATTTT	CASSADRITDTQYF
TRBJ1-5	TRBV6-5	.	.	TGTGCCAGCAGCCCTGACAGAGATCAGCCCCAGCATTTT	CASSPDRDQPQHF